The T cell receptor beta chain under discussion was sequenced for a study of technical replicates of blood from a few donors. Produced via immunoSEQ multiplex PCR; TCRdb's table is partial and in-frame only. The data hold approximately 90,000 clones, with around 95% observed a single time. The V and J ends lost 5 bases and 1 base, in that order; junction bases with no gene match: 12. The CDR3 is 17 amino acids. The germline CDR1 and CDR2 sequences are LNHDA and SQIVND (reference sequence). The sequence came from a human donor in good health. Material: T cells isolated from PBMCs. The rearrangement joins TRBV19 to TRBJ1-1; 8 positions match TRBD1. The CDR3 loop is CASSLTGDQKPNTEAFF. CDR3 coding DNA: TGTGCCAGTAGTCTGACAGGGGACCAAAAACCGAACACTGAAGCTTTCTTT. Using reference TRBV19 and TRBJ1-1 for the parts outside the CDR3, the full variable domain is DGGITQSPKYLFRKEGQNVTLSCEQNLNHDAMYWYRQDPGQGLRLIYYSQIVNDFQKGDIAEGYSVSREKKESFPLTVTSAQKNPTAFYLCASSLTGDQKPNTEAFFGQGTRLTVV.